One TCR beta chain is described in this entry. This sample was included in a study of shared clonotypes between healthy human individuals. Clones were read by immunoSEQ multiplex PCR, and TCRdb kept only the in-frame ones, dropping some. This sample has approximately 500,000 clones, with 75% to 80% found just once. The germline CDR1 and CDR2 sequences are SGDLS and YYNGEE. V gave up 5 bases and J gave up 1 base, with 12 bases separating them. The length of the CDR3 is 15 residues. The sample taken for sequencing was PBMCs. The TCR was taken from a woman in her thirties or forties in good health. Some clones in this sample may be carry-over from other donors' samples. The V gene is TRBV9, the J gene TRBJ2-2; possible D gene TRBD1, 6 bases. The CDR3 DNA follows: TGTGCCAGCAGACGACAGGAGATGAACACCGGGGAGCTGTTTTTT. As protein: CASRRQEMNTGELFF.